This T cell receptor beta chain was recovered during a study of cytomegalovirus exposure and HLA in healthy donors. Study-wide findings and caveats: The study designated around 150 TCR beta chains cytomegalovirus-associated. Several V segments, TRBV6-2 and TRBV6-3 among them, could not be told apart and were dropped. Earlier analysis yielded a pattern in which most TCR beta V segments were productive about 90% or about 30% of the time.

Primers: 60 Vbeta forward and 13 Jbeta reverse. Method: immunoSEQ multiplex PCR; TCRdb's copy keeps in-frame clones and lacks some. The profile shows more than 90,000 clones, around 81% of them singletons. The CDR3 spans 14 residues. Per the germline V gene, CDR1 is MDHEN and CDR2 is SYDVKM. As for this clone: Its matching antigen is unknown. At one end, the junction sequence differs from germline, possibly due to a read error. The same CDR3 can be traced to other DNA sequences in this sample.

This chain connects TRBV28 to TRBJ1-4; the D gene is possibly TRBD1 (5 bases). This receptor was identified in a woman in her 70s in good health and CMV-seropositive. The sample taken for sequencing was PBMCs. CDR3: CASIGGGANEKLFF. CDR3 coding DNA: TGTGCCAGCATCGGGGGAGGGGCAAATGAAAAGCTGTTTTTT. The full variable domain, rest sourced from reference TRBV28 and TRBJ1-4, is DVKVTQSSRYLVKRTGEKVFLECVQDMDHENMFWYRQDPGLGLRLIYFSYDVKMKEKGDIPEGYSVSREKKERFSLILESASTNQTSMYLCASIGGGANEKLFFGSGTQLSVL.